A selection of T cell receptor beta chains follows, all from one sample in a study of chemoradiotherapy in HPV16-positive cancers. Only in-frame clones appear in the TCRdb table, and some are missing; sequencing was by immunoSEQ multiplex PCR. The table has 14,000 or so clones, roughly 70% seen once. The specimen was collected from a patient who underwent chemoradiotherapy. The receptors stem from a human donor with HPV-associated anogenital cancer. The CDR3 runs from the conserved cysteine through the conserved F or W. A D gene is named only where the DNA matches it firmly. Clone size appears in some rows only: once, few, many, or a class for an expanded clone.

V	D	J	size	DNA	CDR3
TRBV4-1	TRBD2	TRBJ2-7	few	TGCGCCAGCAGCCAAGATCCTGGGGGGGGCTCCTACGAGCAGTACTTC	CASSQDPGGGSYEQYF
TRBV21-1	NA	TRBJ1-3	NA	TGTGCCAGCAGCAAAGGAGGGAAGGGGACAGGGAGAGTTGGAAACACCATATATTTT	CASSKGGKGTGRVGNTIYF
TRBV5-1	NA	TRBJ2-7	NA	TGCGCCAGCAGCTTGGGCCAGGTTTTACCCTACGAGCAGTACTTC	CASSLGQVLPYEQYF
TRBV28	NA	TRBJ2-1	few	TGTGCCAGCAGCTCCGACAACTTCAATGAGCAGTTCTTC	CASSSDNFNEQFF
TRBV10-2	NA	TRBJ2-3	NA	TGCGCCAGCAGTGAGTTAGATACGCAGTATTTT	CASSELDTQYF
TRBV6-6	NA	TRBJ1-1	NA	TGTGCCAGCAGGCAACGGCGGACTCAGAACACTGAAGCTTTCTTT	CASRQRRTQNTEAFF
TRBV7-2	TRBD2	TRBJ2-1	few	TGTGCCAGCAGCTGGGGGGGGACTAGCTACAATGAGCAGTTCTTC	CASSWGGTSYNEQFF
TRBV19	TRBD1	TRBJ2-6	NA	TGTGCCAGCGACAGGGGTGGGGGTACCAACGTCCTGACTTTC	CASDRGGGTNVLTF
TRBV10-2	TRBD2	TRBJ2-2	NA	TGCGCCACAGCGGGGGGTCCGAACACCGGGGAGCTGTTTTTT	CATAGGPNTGELFF
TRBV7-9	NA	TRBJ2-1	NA	TGTGCCAGCAGCTTTGGAGGGGGCAATGAGCAGTTCTTC	CASSFGGGNEQFF
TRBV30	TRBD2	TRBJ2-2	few	TGTGCCTGGAGTGTGAAGCGGGGGACGGCCGGGGAGCTGTTTTTT	CAWSVKRGTAGELFF
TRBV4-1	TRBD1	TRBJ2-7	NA	TGCGCCAGCAGTACCACCGGGACAGGGGGCTACGAGCAGTACTTC	CASSTTGTGGYEQYF
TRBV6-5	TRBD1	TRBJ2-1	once	TGTGCCAGCAGCTCCGGGACAGGGTATTACAATGAGCAGTTCTTC	CASSSGTGYYNEQFF
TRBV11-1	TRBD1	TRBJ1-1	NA	TGTGCCAGCAGCTTTCGACAGGGGTCTGAAGCTTTCTTT	CASSFRQGSEAFF
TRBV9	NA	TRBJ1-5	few	TGTGCCAGCAGCGTAGGAGGAGGGACCAATCAGCCCCAGCATTTT	CASSVGGGTNQPQHF
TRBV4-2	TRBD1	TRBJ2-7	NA	TGTGCCAGCAGCCACCCGGGACAGGGGCTTGTATCCTACGAGCAGTACTTC	CASSHPGQGLVSYEQYF
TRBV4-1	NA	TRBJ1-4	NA	TGCGCCAGCAGCCAGATCGGGACTCCTGGGAGGGAAAAACTGTTTTTT	CASSQIGTPGREKLFF
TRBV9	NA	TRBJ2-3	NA	TGTGCCAGCAGCGTAGGAACGACCAGTACGCAGTATTTT	CASSVGTTSTQYF
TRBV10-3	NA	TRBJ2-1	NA	TGTGCCATAGCGCCTAACTCCTACAATGAGCAGTTCTTC	CAIAPNSYNEQFF
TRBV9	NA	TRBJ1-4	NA	TGTGCCAGCAGCGTAGCGGGGTTGACTAATGAAAAACTGTTTTTT	CASSVAGLTNEKLFF
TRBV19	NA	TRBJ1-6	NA	TGTGCCAGTAGTATAGTTAATACCACCCCCCCACAGGGTTATAATTCACCCCTCCACTTT	CASSIVNTTPPQGYNSPLHF
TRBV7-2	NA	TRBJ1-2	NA	TGTGCCAGCAGCTTAGAACGGGGGCCCTTCTATGGCTACACCTTC	CASSLERGPFYGYTF
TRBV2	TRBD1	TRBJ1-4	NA	TGTGCCAGCAGTGCGACAGGGGGCTTAGTAGTTGCTAATGAAAAACTGTTTTTT	CASSATGGLVVANEKLFF
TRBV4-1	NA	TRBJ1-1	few	TGCGCCAGCAGCCAAGGCCGTGGGGTCGCCACTGAAGCTTTCTTT	CASSQGRGVATEAFF
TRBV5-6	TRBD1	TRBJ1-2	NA	TGTGCCAGCAGCCCCGGACAGGTATCAGCCGGCTACACCTTC	CASSPGQVSAGYTF
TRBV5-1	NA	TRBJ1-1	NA	TGCGCCAGCAAGGGGTCCAGGCCTGAAGCTTTCTTT	CASKGSRPEAFF
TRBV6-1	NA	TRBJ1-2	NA	TGTGCCAGCAGTGAAGGGCGCCCCTACACCTTC	CASSEGRPYTF
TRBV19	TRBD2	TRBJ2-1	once	TGTGCCAGTAGTATAGAGGGGGGGTTGAGTGAGCAGTTCTTC	CASSIEGGLSEQFF
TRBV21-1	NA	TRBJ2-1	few	TGTGCCAGCACCAACCCAAAAGAGGACCTGAGCTCCTACAATGAGCAGTTCTTC	CASTNPKEDLSSYNEQFF
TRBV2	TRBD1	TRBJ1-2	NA	TGTGCCAGAAGTCAAATGACAGGGGTTGAAGGCTACACCTTC	CARSQMTGVEGYTF
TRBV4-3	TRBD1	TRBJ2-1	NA	TGCGCCAGCAGCCAACTGCAGGGGGCGGCCTACAATGAGCAGTTCTTC	CASSQLQGAAYNEQFF
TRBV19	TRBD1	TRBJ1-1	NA	TGTGCCAGTACCCGGACAGGGATAAACACTGAAGCTTTCTTT	CASTRTGINTEAFF
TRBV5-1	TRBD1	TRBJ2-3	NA	TGCGCCAGCAGCTTGACGCCGCAACAGGGGATGGCCACAGATACGCAGTATTTT	CASSLTPQQGMATDTQYF
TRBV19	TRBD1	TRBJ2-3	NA	TGTGCCAGTACGAATAGACAGGGGGGCAGCACAGATACGCAGTATTTT	CASTNRQGGSTDTQYF
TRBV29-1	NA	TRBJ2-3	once	TGCAGCGCGAGCTGGGACGGGTCTTATACGCAGTATTTT	CSASWDGSYTQYF
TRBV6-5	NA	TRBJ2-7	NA	TGTGCCAGCAGTTACTCATTGCTCGGCTCCTACGAGCAGTACTTC	CASSYSLLGSYEQYF
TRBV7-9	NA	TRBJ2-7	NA	TGTGCCAGCAGCCCGACGGTAAGCTACGAGCAGTACTTC	CASSPTVSYEQYF
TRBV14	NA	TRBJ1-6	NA	TGTGCCAGCAGCGGTACCCCGGTTAATTCACCCCTCCACTTT	CASSGTPVNSPLHF
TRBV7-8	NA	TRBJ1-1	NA	TGTGCCAGCAGCCATTACGGGGGGTACCAAGAAGCTTTCTTT	CASSHYGGYQEAFF
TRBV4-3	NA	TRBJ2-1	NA	TGCGCCAGCAGCCAAGATTATTCCCGGGGGGAGCAGTTCTTC	CASSQDYSRGEQFF
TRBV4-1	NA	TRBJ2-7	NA	TGCGCCAGCAGCCAAGATGATACAGCCTACGAGCAGTACTTC	CASSQDDTAYEQYF
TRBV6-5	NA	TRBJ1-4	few	TGTGCCAGCAGCCGGATTCAGGGAACGAGGGAAAAACTGTTTTTT	CASSRIQGTREKLFF
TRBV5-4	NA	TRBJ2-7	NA	TGTGCCAGCAGCTTAGACGGGACAGGGACTAGGGAGCAGTACTTC	CASSLDGTGTREQYF
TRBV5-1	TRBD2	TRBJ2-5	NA	TGCGCCAGCAGCTTAGGGCTAGCGGGGTCAGGGACCCAGTACTTC	CASSLGLAGSGTQYF
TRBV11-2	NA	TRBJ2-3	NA	TGTGCCAGCAGCTTTGGGGGGTGGGGTACGCAGTATTTT	CASSFGGWGTQYF
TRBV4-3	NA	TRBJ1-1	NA	TGCGCCAGCAGCCAGTTTACTTCAGTGAACACTGAAGCTTTCTTT	CASSQFTSVNTEAFF
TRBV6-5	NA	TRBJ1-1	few	TGTGCCAGCTTAAGTCCGTGGAACACTGAAGCTTTCTTT	CASLSPWNTEAFF
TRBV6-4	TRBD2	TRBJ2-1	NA	TGTGCCAGCAGTAGACTAGCGGGGTCTCACGATGAGCAGTTCTTC	CASSRLAGSHDEQFF
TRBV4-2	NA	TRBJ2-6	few	TGTGCCAGCAGCCAAGGGGACGGAGTATCTGGGGCCAACGTCCTGACTTTC	CASSQGDGVSGANVLTF
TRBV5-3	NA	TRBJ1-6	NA	TGTGCCAGAAGCTTAACAGGGACTTCACCCCTCCACTTT	CARSLTGTSPLHF
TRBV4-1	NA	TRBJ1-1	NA	TGCGCCAGCAGCCTTGACAGGAACACTGAAGCTTTCTTT	CASSLDRNTEAFF
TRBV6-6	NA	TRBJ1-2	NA	TGTGCCAGCAGTCTCAGGAGGGAGGGGATGGATGGCTACACCTTC	CASSLRREGMDGYTF
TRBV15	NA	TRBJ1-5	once	TGTGCCACCAGCTGGGGCAGGGTCAATCAGCCCCAGCATTTT	CATSWGRVNQPQHF
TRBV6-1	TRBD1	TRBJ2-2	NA	TGTGCCAGCGGGACAGGGGGAATAAGCGGGGAGCTGTTTTTT	CASGTGGISGELFF